What follows describes a single T cell receptor beta chain. The data belong to a study of blood T cell repertoires in COVID-19. Looking at the study overall: The analysed material was cDNA or gDNA that came from T cells, B-cell-depleted T cells, or PBMCs.

The protocol was immunoSEQ multiplex PCR, while the TCRdb copy is restricted to in-frame clones and leaves out a portion. Of 150,000 to 200,000 clones in the sample, roughly 90% are singletons; the top ten hold around 1.4%. From germline, CDR1 is SGDLS and CDR2 YYNGEE. Trimming pared 4 bases from V and 0 bases from J, leaving 11 bases between. The length of the CDR3 is 16 residues. Sequencing used peripheral blood. The J gene is TRBJ2-6, the V gene TRBV9; the D is unclear. The receptor was isolated from a woman in her forties or fifties with acute or convalescent COVID-19. The CDR3 protein is CASSPRLSSGANVLTF. The CDR3 nucleotides are TGTGCCAGCAGCCCCCGACTGAGCTCTGGGGCCAACGTCCTGACTTTC.